The 22 T cell receptor beta chains reported below all come from one sample, sequenced in a study of patients and donors after allogeneic stem cell transplantation. TCRdb re-analysed the RT-PCR reads in MiXCR, keeping a single row per CDR3 protein. Of approximately 160,000 distinct CDR3 sequences listed, approximately 24% are singletons. The sequenced sample was blood, either unsorted or a sorted T cell fraction (not recorded which). The origin of the receptors is a human donor who was either an allogeneic HSCT recipient or a stem cell or donor lymphocyte infusion donor (not recorded which). It is not recorded whose cells these are; they may come from a transplant donor.

The V call is TRBV6-2 or TRBV6-3, the J call TRBJ2-7, with 9 bases aligning to TRBD2. Looked up from germline, CDR1 is MNHEY and CDR2 is SVGEGT. This CDR3 has 18 amino acids. Trimming at V came to 6 bases and at J to 0 bases, leaving 15 bases not matched to a gene. The CDR3 DNA reads TGTGCCAGCAGGACCTTATGGCTAGCGGGAATCCACTCCTACGAGCAGTACTTC. Encoded protein: CASRTLWLAGIHSYEQYF.

This clonotype was found a few times. The genes are TRBV15 and TRBJ1-5; TRBD1 matches at 8 bases. Germline CDR1 reads LNHNV; CDR2 reads YYDKDF (reference sequence). The CDR3 runs 12 residues. V gave up 6 bases and J gave up 7 bases; unmatched junction bases: 2. The CDR3 here is CATRQGVQPQHF. DNA of the CDR3: TGTGCCACCAGACAGGGGGTGCAGCCCCAGCATTTT.

This clonotype was observed a few times. The chain joins TRBV4-1 to TRBJ2-5; no definite D call. This CDR3 is built from 13 residues. The germline V gene encodes CDR1 MGHRA and CDR2 YSYEKL. Trimming removed 2 bases at V and 4 bases at J, with 8 bases between. CDR3 sequence reads: CASSQIGGETQYF. DNA of the CDR3: TGCGCCAGCAGCCAAATAGGTGGAGAGACCCAGTACTTC.

The rearrangement links TRBV21-1 to TRBJ2-5. TRBV21-1 counts as a pseudogene. This CDR3 has 11 residues. CDR3: CASATQETQYF. The CDR3 DNA follows: TGTGCCAGCGCCACACAAGAGACCCAGTACTTC.

This rearrangement joins TRBV6-1 to TRBJ1-5; TRBD1 matches 7 bases. The CDR3 extends over 14 amino acids. The germline gives CDR1 MNHNS, CDR2 SASEGT. Trimming at V came to 6 bases and at J to 3 bases, leaving 5 bases not matched to a gene. For the CDR3, the DNA is TGTGCCAGCAGGCCGGGACAGAACAATCAGCCCCAGCATTTT. It codes for CASRPGQNNQPQHF.

This rearrangement joins TRBV6-5 to TRBJ1-2; tentatively, D is TRBD1 (5 bases). The germline gives CDR1 MNHEY, CDR2 SVGAGI. Trimming shortened V by 5 bases and J by 0 bases, and 16 bases separated the two germline ends. The CDR3 has 16 residues. The CDR3 DNA reads TGTGCCAGCAGTCAGGGACTGCCGGGGGCTAACTATGGCTACACCTTC. This sequence encodes CASSQGLPGANYGYTF.

Judged by abundance, this clonotype is medium-sized. The V call is TRBV30, the J call TRBJ1-3; TRBD1 agrees at 8 bases. Germline lookup yields CDR1 GTSNPN and CDR2 SVGIG (reference sequence). After removal of 5 bases from V and 7 bases from J, the junction contained 13 bases not matched to a gene. The CDR3 sequence is 15 residues long. CDR3 amino acids: CAWSSRTGFSNTIYF. The CDR3 DNA sequence: TGTGCCTGGTCCTCACGGACAGGGTTCAGTAACACCATATATTTT.

This clonotype has at least ten counts. The J gene is TRBJ1-3, the V gene TRBV5-1, with D possibly being TRBD1 (6 bases). Germline-derived CDR1 and CDR2 are SGHRS and YFSETQ. Trimming removed 3 bases at V and 0 bases at J, with 10 bases between. The CDR3 is 15 residues long. CDR3 in DNA: TGCGCCAGCAGCTCTGGACAGAGCTCTGGAAACACCATATATTTT. Translating gives CASSSGQSSGNTIYF.

The chain employs TRBV5-1 and TRBJ2-5; no clear D. Germline assignment: CDR1 SGHRS and CDR2 YFSETQ. The V gene lost 5 bases and the J gene lost 5 bases, with 13 bases spanning the gap. This CDR3 has 13 amino acids. The CDR3 here is CASRAPVRETQYF. In nucleotides, the CDR3 is TGCGCCAGCAGGGCCCCGGTAAGGGAGACCCAGTACTTC.

This chain uses TRBV29-1 with TRBJ1-1, with D hard to call. V was pared by 6 bases and J by 3 bases, with 11 bases between. CDR1 SQVTM and CDR2 ANQGSEA come from the germline V gene. This CDR3 has 12 amino acids. The CDR3 spells CSVRWGDTEAFF. The CDR3 DNA reads as TGCAGCGTCAGGTGGGGTGACACTGAAGCTTTCTTT.

The V and J genes are TRBV5-1 and TRBJ2-7, with 11 nucleotides matching TRBD1. This CDR3 is built from 19 residues. The V gene end was trimmed by 4 bases and the J gene end by 1 base; junction bases not matched to a gene: 16. CDR1 is SGHRS and CDR2 is YFSETQ in the germline V gene. This CDR3 is CASSKTGQGVYLKSYEQYF. CDR3 nucleotides: TGCGCCAGCAGCAAAACGGGACAGGGGGTTTATCTAAAATCCTACGAGCAGTACTTC.

The chain employs TRBV5-1 and TRBJ1-1, with no clear D. The CDR3 length is 16 residues. V was pared by 5 bases and J by 0 bases, with 17 bases between. Germline V lookup: CDR1 SGHRS, CDR2 YFSETQ. CDR3 amino acids: CASSWEPLSMNTEAFF. Here the CDR3 DNA reads TGCGCCAGCAGTTGGGAACCTTTGTCCATGAACACTGAAGCTTTCTTT. Filled out from reference TRBV5-1 and TRBJ1-1, the complete variable domain reads KAGVTQTPRYLIKTRGQQVTLSCSPISGHRSVSWYQQTPGQGLQFLFEYFSETQRNKGNFPGRFSGRQFSNSRSEMNVSTLELGDSALYLCASSWEPLSMNTEAFFGQGTRLTVV.

This clonotype was observed a few times. This chain links TRBV4-3 with TRBJ1-6; D might be TRBD1 (5 bases). The CDR3 has 16 amino acids. Germline loops: CDR1 LGHNA, CDR2 YSLEER. Trimming took off 2 bases at V and 3 bases at J, with 11 bases between the two ends. The CDR3 loop is CASSQQETDYNSPLHF. The DNA for the CDR3 is TGCGCCAGCAGCCAACAAGAGACAGACTATAATTCACCCCTCCACTTT.

The chain joins TRBV5-1 to TRBJ1-2; weak D call: TRBD1 (5 bases). V dropped 4 bases and J dropped 2 bases, with 15 bases sitting between them. Per the germline V gene, CDR1 is SGHRS and CDR2 is YFSETQ. The CDR3 is 15 residues long. The CDR3 loop is CASSPEGGVNYGYTF. CDR3 bases: TGCGCCAGCAGCCCGGAGGGAGGGGTGAACTATGGCTACACCTTC. Looking up the rest from reference TRBV5-1 and TRBJ1-2 gives the full variable domain: KAGVTQTPRYLIKTRGQQVTLSCSPISGHRSVSWYQQTPGQGLQFLFEYFSETQRNKGNFPGRFSGRQFSNSRSEMNVSTLELGDSALYLCASSPEGGVNYGYTFGSGTRLTVV.

The chain is built from TRBV20-1 and TRBJ2-5; TRBD1 aligns across 7 bases. The trim removed 0 bases at V and 1 base at J, leaving 8 bases unmatched. This CDR3 region has 16 residues. Germline V gene lookup returns CDR1 DFQATT and CDR2 SNEGSKA (reference sequence). The CDR3 sequence is CSARDLRDSAQETQYF. CDR3 DNA sequence: TGCAGTGCTAGAGACCTACGGGACAGCGCCCAAGAGACCCAGTACTTC.

Concerning this clonotype: This may come from a read error, since a much larger clone is one base off. This rearrangement joins TRBV6-6 to TRBJ1-2; D not certain. The CDR3 consists of 12 residues. The germline V gene encodes CDR1 MNHNY and CDR2 SVGAGI (reference sequence). The CDR3, as DNA: TGTACCAGCAGTCCTCCTGACGGTGGCTACACCTTC. Translating it yields CTSSPPDGGYTF.

This clonotype came up a few times. V and J are TRBV6-6 and TRBJ2-2; a weak D match, TRBD2 (6 bases). The germline V gene encodes CDR1 MNHNY and CDR2 SVGAGI (reference sequence). V dropped 2 bases and J dropped 0 bases, with 13 bases sitting between them. There are 17 residues in the CDR3. The chain's CDR3 is CASSYPSTGANTGELFF. The DNA for the CDR3 is TGTGCCAGCAGTTACCCAAGTACGGGGGCGAACACCGGGGAGCTGTTTTTT.

This clonotype has a single count. The gene calls are TRBV15 and TRBJ2-3; D may be TRBD2 (6 bases). V dropped 1 base and J dropped 4 bases, with 18 bases sitting between them. Germline values: CDR1 LNHNV, CDR2 YYDKDF (reference sequence). This CDR3 contains 17 residues. The chain's CDR3 is CATSRGDSKPGADTQYF. DNA of the CDR3: TGTGCCACCAGCAGAGGGGACTCGAAACCCGGGGCAGATACGCAGTATTTT.

This clonotype was recorded a few times. This chain links TRBV7-9 with TRBJ1-5, with 7 bases aligning to TRBD1. V shed 4 bases and J 3 bases; nucleotides not matched to a gene: 9. The CDR3 covers 16 residues. CDR1 SEHNR and CDR2 FQNEAQ come from the germline V gene (reference sequence). CDR3 protein: CASSSHTGVYNQPQHF. CDR3 bases: TGTGCCAGCAGCTCCCATACAGGGGTTTACAATCAGCCCCAGCATTTT.

Regarding this clonotype: Here the CDR3 omits its conserved ending phenylalanine or tryptophan, so a read error is the likely source. CDR3 loop: CASSGNREGGYEQYL. The CDR3 DNA reads TGTGCCAGCAGCGGAAACAGGGAAGGGGGATACGAGCAGTACTTG. This chain connects TRBV9 to TRBJ2-7, with D perhaps matching TRBD1 (6 bases). V gave up 3 bases and J gave up 4 bases, with 17 bases separating them. CDR1 is SGDLS, CDR2 YYNGEE, per germline. The CDR3 length is 15 residues.

V gene TRBV20-1 combines with J gene TRBJ1-6; TRBD1 matches at 10 bases. Germline CDR1 DFQATT, CDR2 SNEGSKA (reference sequence). V lost 6 bases to trimming and J lost 4 bases; unmatched junction nucleotides: 6. This CDR3 has 15 residues. The chain's CDR3 is CSAVGTGAYNSPLHF. The CDR3 nucleotides are TGCAGTGCCGTAGGGACAGGGGCGTATAATTCACCCCTCCACTTT.

This clonotype turned up a few times. The chain employs TRBV2 and TRBJ1-1; D not resolved. Trimming stripped 2 bases from V and 8 bases from J, with 15 bases between. Germline values: CDR1 SNHLY, CDR2 FYNNEI. CDR3 length: 14 residues. CDR3 loop: CASSEYYGGREAFF. CDR3 coding DNA: TGTGCCAGCAGTGAATATTATGGCGGCAGGGAAGCTTTCTTT. The complete variable domain, with remaining parts taken from reference TRBV2 and TRBJ1-1, reads EPEVTQTPSHQVTQMGQEVILRCVPISNHLYFYWYRQILGQKVEFLVSFYNNEISEKSEIFDDQFSVERPDGSNFTLKIRSTKLEDSAMYFCASSEYYGGREAFFGQGTRLTVV.